This T cell receptor (beta chain) was captured in a study of T cell repertoires in cytomegalovirus infection. The study's findings and limits: CMV carriers having the relevant HLA were flagged by cumulative public TCR beta family frequency.

Trimming removed 4 bases at V and 6 bases at J, with 12 bases between. Germline V lookup: CDR1 ENHRY, CDR2 SYGVKD. The CDR3 has 14 amino acids. As regards this clonotype: Its antigen is still unknown.

MiXCR, run by TCRdb on the reads, gives a single entry per CDR3 protein. The sample shows about 150,000 distinct CDR3 sequences, 32% of them seen only once. This rearrangement joins TRBV10-3 to TRBJ2-2, with D unclear. Sequences were derived from CD8+ T cells from cultured PBMCs, sampled from culture after CMV antigen stimulation. The clonotype originates from a human donor in good health (CMV status not recorded). Some clones in this sample may be carry-over from other donors' samples. The chain's CDR3 is CAISAASSPGELFF. DNA for the CDR3: TGTGCCATCAGTGCCGCCAGTAGCCCCGGGGAGCTGTTTTTT.